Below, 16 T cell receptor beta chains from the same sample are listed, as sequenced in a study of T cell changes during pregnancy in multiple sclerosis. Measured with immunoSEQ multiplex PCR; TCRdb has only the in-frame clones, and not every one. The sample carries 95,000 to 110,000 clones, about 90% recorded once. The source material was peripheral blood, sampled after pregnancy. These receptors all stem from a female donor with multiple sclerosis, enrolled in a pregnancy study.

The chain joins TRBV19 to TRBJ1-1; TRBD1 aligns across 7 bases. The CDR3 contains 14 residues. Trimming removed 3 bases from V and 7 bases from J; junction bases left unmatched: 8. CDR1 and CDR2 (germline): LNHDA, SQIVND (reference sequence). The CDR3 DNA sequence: TGTGCCAGTAGTATTTCAGGGGGAACTGTTGAAGCTTTCTTT. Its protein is CASSISGGTVEAFF.

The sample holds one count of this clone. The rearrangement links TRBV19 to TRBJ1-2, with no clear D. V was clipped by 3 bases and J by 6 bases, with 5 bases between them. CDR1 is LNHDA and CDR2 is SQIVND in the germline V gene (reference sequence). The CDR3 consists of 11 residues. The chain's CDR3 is CASSILNGYTF. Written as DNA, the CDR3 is TGTGCCAGTAGTATTCTTAATGGCTACACCTTC.

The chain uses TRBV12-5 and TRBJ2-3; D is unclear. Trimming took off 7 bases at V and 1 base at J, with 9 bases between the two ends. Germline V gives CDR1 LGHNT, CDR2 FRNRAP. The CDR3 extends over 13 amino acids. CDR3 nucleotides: TGTGCTAGTGATCCCACGGGCACAGATACGCAGTATTTT. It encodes CASDPTGTDTQYF.

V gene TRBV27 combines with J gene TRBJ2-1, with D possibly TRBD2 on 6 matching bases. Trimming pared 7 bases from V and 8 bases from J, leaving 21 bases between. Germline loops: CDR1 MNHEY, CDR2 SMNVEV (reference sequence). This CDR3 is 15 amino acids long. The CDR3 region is CASNRFPGRVDEQFF. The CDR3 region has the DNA TGTGCCAGCAATAGGTTTCCCGGGAGAGTCGATGAGCAGTTCTTC.

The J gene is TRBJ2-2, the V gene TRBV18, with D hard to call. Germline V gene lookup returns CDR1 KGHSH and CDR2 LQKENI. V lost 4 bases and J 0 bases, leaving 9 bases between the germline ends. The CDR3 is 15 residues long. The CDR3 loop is CASSRTTANTGELFF. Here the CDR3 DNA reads TGTGCCAGCTCACGAACCACAGCGAACACCGGGGAGCTGTTTTTT. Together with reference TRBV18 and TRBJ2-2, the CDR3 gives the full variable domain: NAGVMQNPRHLVRRRGQEARLRCSPMKGHSHVYWYRQLPEEGLKFMVYLQKENIIDESGMPKERFSAEFPKEGPSILRIQQVVRGDSAAYFCASSRTTANTGELFFGEGSRLTVL.

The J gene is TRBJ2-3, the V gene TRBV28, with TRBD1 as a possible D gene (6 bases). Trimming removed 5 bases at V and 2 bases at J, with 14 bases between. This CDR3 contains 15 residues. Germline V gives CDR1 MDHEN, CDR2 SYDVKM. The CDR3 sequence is CASSRSPGHTDTQYF. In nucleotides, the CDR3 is TGTGCCAGCAGTAGAAGCCCGGGACACACAGATACGCAGTATTTT.

The CDR3 DNA sequence: TGTGCCAGTAGTATCGAGGGGGTTGGGGCCAACGTCCTGACTTTC. Its protein product is CASSIEGVGANVLTF. The chain employs TRBV19 and TRBJ2-6, with D maybe TRBD1 (6 bases). V lost 3 bases, J lost 3 bases, and 9 bases lay in between. The CDR3 has 15 amino acids. Germline CDR1 LNHDA, CDR2 SQIVND (reference sequence).

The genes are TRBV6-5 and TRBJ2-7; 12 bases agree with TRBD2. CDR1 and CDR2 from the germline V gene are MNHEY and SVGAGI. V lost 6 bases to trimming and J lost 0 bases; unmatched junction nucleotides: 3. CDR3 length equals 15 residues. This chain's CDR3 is CASSRTSGDSYEQYF. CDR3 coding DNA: TGTGCCAGCAGCAGGACTAGCGGGGACTCCTACGAGCAGTACTTC.

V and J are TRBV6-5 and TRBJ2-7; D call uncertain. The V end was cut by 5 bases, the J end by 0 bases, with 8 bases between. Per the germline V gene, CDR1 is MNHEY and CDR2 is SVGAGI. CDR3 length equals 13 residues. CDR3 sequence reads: CASSTLNSYEQYF. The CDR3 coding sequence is TGTGCCAGCAGTACTTTAAACTCCTACGAGCAGTACTTC.

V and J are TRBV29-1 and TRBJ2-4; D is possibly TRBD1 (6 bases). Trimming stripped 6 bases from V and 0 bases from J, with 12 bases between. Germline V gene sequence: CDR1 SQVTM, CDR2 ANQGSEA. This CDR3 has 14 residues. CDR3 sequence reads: CSVRQALAKNIQYF. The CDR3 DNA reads TGCAGCGTCCGACAGGCCCTAGCCAAAAACATTCAGTACTTC. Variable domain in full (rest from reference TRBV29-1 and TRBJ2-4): SAVISQKPSRDICQRGTSLTIQCQVDSQVTMMFWYRQQPGQSLTLIATANQGSEATYESGFVIDKFPISRPNLTFSTLTVSNMSPEDSSIYLCSVRQALAKNIQYFGAGTRLSVL.

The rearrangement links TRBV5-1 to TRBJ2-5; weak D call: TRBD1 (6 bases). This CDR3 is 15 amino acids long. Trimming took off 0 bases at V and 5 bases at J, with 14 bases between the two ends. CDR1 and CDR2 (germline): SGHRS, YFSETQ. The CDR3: CASSLALGQKETQYF. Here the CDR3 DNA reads TGCGCCAGCAGCTTGGCTCTGGGACAAAAGGAGACCCAGTACTTC. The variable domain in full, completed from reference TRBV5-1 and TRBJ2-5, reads KAGVTQTPRYLIKTRGQQVTLSCSPISGHRSVSWYQQTPGQGLQFLFEYFSETQRNKGNFPGRFSGRQFSNSRSEMNVSTLELGDSALYLCASSLALGQKETQYFGPGTRLLVL.

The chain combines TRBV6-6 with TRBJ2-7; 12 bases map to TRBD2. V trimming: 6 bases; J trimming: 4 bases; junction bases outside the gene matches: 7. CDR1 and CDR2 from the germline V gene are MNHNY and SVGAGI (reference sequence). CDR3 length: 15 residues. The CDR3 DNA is TGTGCCAGCAGCCCAAGACTAGCGGGAGTATACGAGCAGTACTTC. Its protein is CASSPRLAGVYEQYF.

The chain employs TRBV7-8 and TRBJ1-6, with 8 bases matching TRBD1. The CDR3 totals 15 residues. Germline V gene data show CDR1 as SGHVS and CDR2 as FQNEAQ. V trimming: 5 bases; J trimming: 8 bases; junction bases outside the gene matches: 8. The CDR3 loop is CASSPPGQEYSPLHF. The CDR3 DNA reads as TGTGCCAGCAGCCCCCCGGGACAGGAATATTCACCCCTCCACTTT. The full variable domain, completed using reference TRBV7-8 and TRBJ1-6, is GAGVSQSPRYKVAKRGQDVALRCDPISGHVSLFWYQQALGQGPEFLTYFQNEAQLDKSGLPSDRFFAERPEGSVSTLKIQRTQQEDSAVYLCASSPPGQEYSPLHFGNGTRLTVT.

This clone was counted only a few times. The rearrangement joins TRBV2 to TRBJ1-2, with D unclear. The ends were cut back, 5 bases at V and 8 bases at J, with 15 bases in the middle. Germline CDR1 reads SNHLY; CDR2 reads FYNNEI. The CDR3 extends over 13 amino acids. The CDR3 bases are TGTGCCAGCAGTCTCGGGGTCGGGGTCGGCTACACCTTC. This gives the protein CASSLGVGVGYTF.

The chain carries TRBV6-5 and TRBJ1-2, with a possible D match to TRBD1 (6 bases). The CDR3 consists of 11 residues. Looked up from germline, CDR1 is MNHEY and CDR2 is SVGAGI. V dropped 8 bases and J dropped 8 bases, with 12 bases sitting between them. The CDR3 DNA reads TGTGCCAGCCGGGGGGGGCAAGGCTACACCTTC. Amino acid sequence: CASRGGQGYTF.

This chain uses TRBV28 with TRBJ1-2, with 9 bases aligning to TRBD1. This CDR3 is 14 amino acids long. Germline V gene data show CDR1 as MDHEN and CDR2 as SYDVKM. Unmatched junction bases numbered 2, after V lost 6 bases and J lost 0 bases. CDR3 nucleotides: TGTGCCAGCAGGGGACAGGGAACTAACTATGGCTACACCTTC. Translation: CASRGQGTNYGYTF.